Presented here are 11 T cell receptor beta chains from one specimen sequenced in a study of Graves' ophthalmopathy and Graves' hyperthyroidism. RNA served as the template for amplifying TCR beta CDR3 regions. RT-PCR was first run with HTBI primers, then multiplex PCR in a second round. TCRdb passed the multiplex PCR reads through MiXCR, listing each CDR3 protein once. Of roughly 410,000 distinct CDR3 sequences listed, 15% to 19% are singletons. Input material: peripheral blood. Source of these receptors: a woman aged 18-29 years with stable Graves' hyperthyroidism.

This clonotype has a handful of counts. This rearrangement joins TRBV7-3 to TRBJ2-5; D is perhaps TRBD1 (5 bases). From germline, CDR1 is SGHTA and CDR2 FQGTGA. The V and J ends lost 5 bases and 4 bases respectively, with 11 bases between them. The length of the CDR3 is 13 residues. The CDR3 region has the DNA TGTGCCAGCAGCCTGACAGTTTTAGAGACCCAGTACTTC. Translated: CASSLTVLETQYF.

This clonotype was recorded at least ten times. The chain recombines TRBV4-2 with TRBJ2-5; 8 bases agree with TRBD2. The CDR3 runs 14 residues. The trim removed 1 base at V and 5 bases at J, leaving 3 bases unmatched. CDR1 is LGHNA, CDR2 YNFKEQ, per germline. The CDR3 nucleotides read TGTGCCAGCAGCCAAGCGGTAGCGGGGGAGACCCAGTACTTC. It yields the protein CASSQAVAGETQYF.

V and J are TRBV20-1 and TRBJ1-5; D is undetermined. The CDR3 consists of 13 residues. Germline V gene lookup returns CDR1 DFQATT and CDR2 SNEGSKA (reference sequence). Trimming took 3 bases from V and 1 from J, leaving 7 bases between them. CDR3 nucleotides: TGCAGTGCTAGCTGGGAGAGCAATCAGCCCCAGCATTTT. Its translation: CSASWESNQPQHF.

This clonotype was counted ten times or more. One junction end disagrees with the germline gene, perhaps due to a read error. The chain is built from TRBV7-7 and TRBJ2-2; D is ambiguous. Germline values: CDR1 SSHAT, CDR2 FNYEAQ (reference sequence). The CDR3 totals 14 residues. The CDR3 sequence is CASSLAHNTGELFF. The CDR3 region has the DNA TGTGCTAGCAGCTTAGCCCATAACACCGGGGAGCTGTTTTTT. Filled out from reference TRBV7-7 and TRBJ2-2, the complete variable domain reads GAGVSQSPRYKVTKRGQDVTLRCDPISSHATLYWYQQALGQGPEFLTYFNYEAQPDKSGLPSDRFSAERPEGSISTLTIQRTEQRDSAMYRCASSLAHNTGELFFGEGSRLTVL.

This clonotype was detected ten times or more. V gene TRBV4-1 combines with J gene TRBJ1-1, with D hard to call. The ends were cut back, 4 bases at V and 1 base at J, with 10 bases in the middle. The germline gives CDR1 MGHRA, CDR2 YSYEKL. The CDR3 consists of 14 residues. DNA for the CDR3: TGCGCCAGCAGCCTCGCGAACGGGAACACTGAAGCTTTCTTT. Translation gives CASSLANGNTEAFF.

This clonotype showed up many times. This chain uses TRBV6-1 with TRBJ2-6; D not resolved. CDR3 length equals 14 residues. Germline V gene lookup returns CDR1 MNHNS and CDR2 SASEGT. V lost 3 bases and J 0 bases, leaving 3 bases between the germline ends. The CDR3 nucleotides read TGTGCCAGCAGTGACCGCTCTGGGGCCAACGTCCTGACTTTC. This encodes CASSDRSGANVLTF.

The table lists this clonotype with many counts. The chain's CDR3 is CASSFSRLNYGYTF. CDR3 DNA: TGTGCCAGCAGCTTTAGCAGATTGAACTATGGCTACACCTTC. This chain joins TRBV7-2 and TRBJ1-2; D gene uncertain. With 3 bases removed from V and 2 bases from J, the gap between germline ends came to 10 bases. The CDR3 runs to 14 residues. Germline loops: CDR1 SGHTA, CDR2 FQGNSA.

There are a few counts of this clonotype. V usage is TRBV24-1 and J usage is TRBJ2-2, with D possibly being TRBD1 (5 bases). V dropped 5 bases and J dropped 0 bases, with 9 bases sitting between them. The CDR3 sequence is 15 residues long. Germline V CDR1 and CDR2: KGHDR, SFDVKD. The CDR3 DNA is TGTGCCACCAGTGCGCAGGGATCGAACACCGGGGAGCTGTTTTTT. Protein product: CATSAQGSNTGELFF.

In the case of this clonotype: A much larger clone lies one base from this, so it may be a read error. The J gene is TRBJ1-5, the V gene TRBV12-3 or TRBV12-4; tentative D call: TRBD1 (5 bases). The CDR3 consists of 14 residues. The CDR3 region has the DNA TGTGCCAACAGTGCGCTCAGGGGCAATCAGCCCCAGCATTTT. As protein: CANSALRGNQPQHF.

The CDR3 sequence: CASSFGLAGSEQYF. Written as DNA, the CDR3 is TGTGCCAGCAGTTTTGGGCTAGCGGGAAGCGAGCAGTACTTC. This chain connects TRBV12-3 or TRBV12-4 to TRBJ2-7; TRBD2 aligns across 9 bases. J gave up 6 bases and V 3 bases, and 6 bases lay outside the gene matches. The CDR3 runs to 14 residues.

This clonotype was detected many times. The junction does not match germline at one end; this may be a read error. The rearrangement uses TRBV6-1 and TRBJ2-2; 7 positions match TRBD1. Per the germline V gene, CDR1 is MNHNS and CDR2 is SASEGT. The CDR3 runs to 15 residues. The CDR3 DNA follows: TGTGCCAGCAGTGGGGGGTGGGACAGCACCGGGGAGCCGTTTTTT. Residues: CASSGGWDSTGEPFF.